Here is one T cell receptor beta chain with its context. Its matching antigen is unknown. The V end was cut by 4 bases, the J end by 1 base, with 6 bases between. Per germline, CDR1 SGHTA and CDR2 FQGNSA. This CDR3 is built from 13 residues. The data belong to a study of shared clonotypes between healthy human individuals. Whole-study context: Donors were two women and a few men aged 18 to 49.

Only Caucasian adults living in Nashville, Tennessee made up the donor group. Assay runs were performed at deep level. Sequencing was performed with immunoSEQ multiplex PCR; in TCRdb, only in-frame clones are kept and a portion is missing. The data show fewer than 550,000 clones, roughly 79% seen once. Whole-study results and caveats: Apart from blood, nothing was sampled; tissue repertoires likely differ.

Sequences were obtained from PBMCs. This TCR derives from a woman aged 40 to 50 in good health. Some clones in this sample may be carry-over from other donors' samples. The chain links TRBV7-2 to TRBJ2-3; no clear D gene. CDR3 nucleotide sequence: TGTGCCAGCAGCTACGGACGCACAGATACGCAGTATTTT. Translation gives CASSYGRTDTQYF.